Following are 22 T cell receptor beta chains from one sample sequenced in a study of cytomegalovirus exposure and HLA in healthy donors. Libraries were prepared by immunoSEQ multiplex PCR; TCRdb keeps only in-frame clonotypes and omits some of them. The data contain over 100,000 clones, approximately 90% of them singletons. The sample taken for sequencing was PBMCs. The source of these receptors is a woman under 30 in good health and CMV-seropositive.

The gene calls are TRBV7-9 and TRBJ1-2, with 7 bases aligning to TRBD1. The CDR3 spans 16 residues. CDR1 and CDR2 (germline): SEHNR, FQNEAQ (reference sequence). V shed 5 bases and J 1 base; nucleotides not matched to a gene: 10. The CDR3 is CASSLPTGSGNYGYTF. The CDR3 bases are TGTGCCAGCAGCCTACCGACAGGGAGCGGTAACTATGGCTACACCTTC.

The chain couples TRBV13 to TRBJ2-5; 8 positions agree with TRBD2. This CDR3 has 16 residues. Germline V gives CDR1 PRHDT, CDR2 FYEKMQ (reference sequence). The junction had 10 bases not matched to a gene; V was cut back by 4 bases and J by 3 bases. CDR3 residues: CASSSNGGGPEETQYF. CDR3 in DNA: TGTGCCAGCAGCTCCAACGGGGGGGGACCGGAAGAGACCCAGTACTTC.

The chain employs TRBV18 and TRBJ1-4; 7 bases map to TRBD1. The CDR3 length is 16 residues. In germline, CDR1 is KGHSH, CDR2 LQKENI. The ends lost 2 bases at V and 5 bases at J; junction bases unmatched: 8. CDR3: CASSPIIDRANEKLFF. DNA for the CDR3: TGTGCCAGCTCACCAATTATAGACAGGGCGAATGAAAAACTGTTTTTT.

The chain employs TRBV4-3 and TRBJ2-4; D might be TRBD2 (6 bases). Germline CDR1 and CDR2: LGHNA and YSLEER. The ends were cut back, 3 bases at V and 3 bases at J, with 21 bases in the middle. The CDR3 spans 18 residues. CDR3 DNA sequence: TGCGCCAGCAGCCAGAGTGGTTTTTGGGGGGACGGCAAAAACATTCAGTACTTC. The encoded protein is CASSQSGFWGDGKNIQYF.

The CDR3 reads CASSTKTGTGELFF. The CDR3 DNA reads as TGCGCCAGCAGCACAAAGACAGGGACCGGGGAGCTGTTTTTT. The rearrangement uses TRBV5-1 and TRBJ2-2, with 7 positions matching TRBD1. V lost 4 bases, J lost 5 bases, and 5 bases stayed unmatched. CDR1 and CDR2 from the germline V gene are SGHRS and YFSETQ. CDR3 length: 14 residues.

The V and J genes are TRBV15 and TRBJ1-4, with D possibly TRBD1 on 6 matching bases. The CDR3 length is 15 residues. The germline V gene encodes CDR1 LNHNV and CDR2 YYDKDF (reference sequence). The germline V and J ends were trimmed by 0 bases and 4 bases, with 9 bases remaining between them. CDR3 sequence reads: CATSRDRGGNEKLFF. CDR3 sequence (DNA): TGTGCCACCAGCAGAGACAGGGGCGGTAATGAAAAACTGTTTTTT.

The chain carries TRBV11-2 and TRBJ1-1, with D unresolved. The CDR3 has 12 amino acids. Germline lookup yields CDR1 SGHAT and CDR2 FQNNGV. Trimming removed 4 bases at V and 7 bases at J, with 10 bases between. CDR3 protein: CASSWSHGEAFF. The CDR3 DNA follows: TGTGCCAGCAGCTGGTCTCACGGTGAAGCTTTCTTT.

This rearrangement joins TRBV30 to TRBJ1-1, with TRBD1 identical over 8 bases. Unmatched junction bases numbered 6, after V lost 0 bases and J lost 0 bases. Germline V lookup: CDR1 GTSNPN, CDR2 SVGIG (reference sequence). The CDR3 has 16 residues. The CDR3 DNA sequence: TGTGCCTGGAGTGTTGGAGGGACAGGAGTGAACACTGAAGCTTTCTTT. Translation: CAWSVGGTGVNTEAFF.

V is TRBV19 and J is TRBJ2-3; 8 bases align to TRBD1. CDR1 and CDR2 (germline): LNHDA, SQIVND (reference sequence). V lost 4 bases, J lost 1 base, and 4 bases stayed unmatched. The CDR3 extends over 15 amino acids. The CDR3 here is CASSRDRGGTDTQYF. CDR3 nucleotides: TGTGCCAGTAGTAGAGACAGGGGAGGCACAGATACGCAGTATTTT.

Details on this clone: This same CDR3 is encoded by further DNA sequences in the sample. This rearrangement joins TRBV19 to TRBJ2-7; D not resolved. The CDR3 runs to 13 residues. CDR1 LNHDA and CDR2 SQIVND come from the germline V gene (reference sequence). V lost 3 bases to trimming and J lost 0 bases, with 6 bases between them. CDR3 DNA sequence: TGTGCCAGTAGTATCCGAGTCTCCTACGAGCAGTACTTC. Its translation: CASSIRVSYEQYF.

This chain links TRBV9 with TRBJ2-1; a weak D match, TRBD2 (6 bases). The length of the CDR3 is 16 residues. CDR1 is SGDLS and CDR2 is YYNGEE in the germline V gene. Trimming removed 4 bases from V and 1 base from J, with 15 bases in between. The DNA of the CDR3 is TGTGCCAGCAGCCCTCCTTTTAGCGGTTCCTACAATGAGCAGTTCTTC. Translation: CASSPPFSGSYNEQFF.

This clone is a singleton in its sample. J is TRBJ1-5 and V is TRBV28, with 10 nucleotides matching TRBD1. The CDR3 consists of 18 residues. The germline V gene encodes CDR1 MDHEN and CDR2 SYDVKM. Trimming took 6 bases from V and 1 from J; bases not matched to a gene: 12. CDR3 in amino acids: CASSPGGGQGPSNQPQHF. The CDR3 DNA reads as TGTGCCAGCAGCCCCGGGGGGGGACAGGGGCCGAGCAATCAGCCCCAGCATTTT.

The chain recombines TRBV30 with TRBJ1-1; weak D call: TRBD1 (5 bases). Per germline, CDR1 GTSNPN and CDR2 SVGIG (reference sequence). The V and J ends lost 0 bases and 0 bases respectively, with 14 bases between them. This CDR3 comprises 16 residues. For the CDR3, the DNA is TGTGCCTGGAGTGTAGAACAGGACTACATGAACACTGAAGCTTTCTTT. Residues: CAWSVEQDYMNTEAFF.

The CDR3 DNA follows: TGTGCCAGCAGCCCCGTGGGAGAGTCAGATACGCAGTATTTT. Translating it yields CASSPVGESDTQYF. The chain joins TRBV7-9 to TRBJ2-3; D perhaps matches TRBD2 (5 bases). The CDR3 consists of 14 residues. V was cut by 5 bases and J by 4 bases, with 13 bases left in between. Germline V gene lookup returns CDR1 SEHNR and CDR2 FQNEAQ (reference sequence). The full variable domain, rest sourced from reference TRBV7-9 and TRBJ2-3, is DTGVSQNPRHKITKRGQNVTFRCDPISEHNRLYWYRQTLGQGPEFLTYFQNEAQLEKSRLLSDRFSAERPKGSFSTLEIQRTEQGDSAMYLCASSPVGESDTQYFGPGTRLTVL.

The chain is built from TRBV6-5 and TRBJ2-7, with a possible D match to TRBD1 (6 bases). The CDR3 is made up of 14 amino acids. The germline V gene encodes CDR1 MNHEY and CDR2 SVGAGI. V gave up 7 bases and J gave up 3 bases, with 16 bases separating them. CDR3 DNA sequence: TGTGCCAGCACCCGGACCGGACAGCTCTACGAGCAGTACTTC. It yields the protein CASTRTGQLYEQYF.

The J gene is TRBJ1-2, the V gene TRBV5-1, with 7 bases aligning to TRBD1. J was trimmed by 4 bases and V by 0 bases; bases with no gene match: 6. This CDR3 contains 15 residues. Per the germline V gene, CDR1 is SGHRS and CDR2 is YFSETQ. The CDR3 reads CASSLGGQALYGYTF. CDR3 DNA sequence: TGCGCCAGCAGCTTGGGAGGACAGGCACTCTATGGCTACACCTTC.

The chain employs TRBV6-5 and TRBJ2-5; perhaps TRBD2 as D (5 bases). The V and J ends lost 5 bases and 7 bases respectively, with 14 bases between them. Germline V lookup: CDR1 MNHEY, CDR2 SVGAGI. The CDR3 extends over 13 amino acids. The CDR3 here is CASSRPTRGTQYF. DNA for the CDR3: TGTGCCAGCAGTCGGCCCACCCGGGGGACCCAGTACTTC.

This clone was recorded only once. This chain uses TRBV19 with TRBJ1-5; D might be TRBD1 (6 bases). Trimming took 1 base from V and 7 from J, leaving 17 bases between them. CDR1 is LNHDA and CDR2 is SQIVND in the germline V gene (reference sequence). The CDR3 has 16 residues. CDR3 DNA sequence: TGTGCCAGTAGTATAGTCCCGACAGGAGGTGGACAGCCCCAGCATTTT. Translating it yields CASSIVPTGGGQPQHF.

The chain is built from TRBV5-1 and TRBJ1-5, with D possibly matching TRBD1 (5 bases). Germline CDR1 and CDR2: SGHRS and YFSETQ. The CDR3 loop spans 15 amino acids. V gave up 0 bases and J gave up 5 bases, with 12 bases separating them. The CDR3 protein is CASSLGGLLDQPQHF. The CDR3 DNA follows: TGCGCCAGCAGCTTGGGGGGACTGCTCGATCAGCCCCAGCATTTT.

The chain carries TRBV4-1 and TRBJ1-1; tentative D call: TRBD1 (6 bases). CDR3 length: 16 amino acids. CDR1 MGHRA and CDR2 YSYEKL come from the germline V gene. Trimming shortened V by 2 bases and J by 5 bases, and 18 bases separated the two germline ends. In DNA, the CDR3 is TGCGCCAGCAGCCAATCGGCAGGGGCCAGGTGGACTGAAGCTTTCTTT. Translation gives CASSQSAGARWTEAFF.

J is TRBJ1-1 and V is TRBV30; a weak D match, TRBD1 (5 bases). This CDR3 contains 13 residues. Germline V CDR1 and CDR2: GTSNPN, SVGIG (reference sequence). The V end lost 2 bases, the J end lost 3 bases, and 10 bases lay between the germline ends. CDR3: CAWSPGPHTEAFF. CDR3 coding DNA: TGTGCCTGGAGTCCAGGGCCGCACACTGAAGCTTTCTTT.

V and J are TRBV7-2 and TRBJ1-1; D gene unclear. The V end lost 2 bases, the J end lost 3 bases, and 10 bases lay between the germline ends. This CDR3 has 14 residues. Germline CDR1 and CDR2: SGHTA and FQGNSA. The CDR3 coding sequence is TGTGCCAGCAGCTTAAAAACCGGGGACACTGAAGCTTTCTTT. Translation: CASSLKTGDTEAFF.